This T cell receptor (beta chain) is drawn from a study of T cell changes during pregnancy in multiple sclerosis. CDR1 and CDR2 from the germline V gene are KGHSH and LQKENI. V dropped 8 bases and J dropped 0; count of bases not matched to a gene: 7. The CDR3 sequence is 14 residues long. Sequencing used immunoSEQ multiplex PCR; TCRdb keeps in-frame clones, though not all of them. Among tens of thousands of clones, about 92% were seen once, and the ten largest hold about 0.37%. This specimen was CD4+ T cells from peripheral blood mononuclear cells, taken before pregnancy. The gene calls are TRBV18 and TRBJ2-7; 7 bases line up with TRBD1. This clonotype was sampled from a female donor with multiple sclerosis, enrolled in a pregnancy study. The CDR3 coding sequence is TGTGCCAGCACCCCGAGGACAGGCTCCTACGAGCAGTACTTC. As protein: CASTPRTGSYEQYF.